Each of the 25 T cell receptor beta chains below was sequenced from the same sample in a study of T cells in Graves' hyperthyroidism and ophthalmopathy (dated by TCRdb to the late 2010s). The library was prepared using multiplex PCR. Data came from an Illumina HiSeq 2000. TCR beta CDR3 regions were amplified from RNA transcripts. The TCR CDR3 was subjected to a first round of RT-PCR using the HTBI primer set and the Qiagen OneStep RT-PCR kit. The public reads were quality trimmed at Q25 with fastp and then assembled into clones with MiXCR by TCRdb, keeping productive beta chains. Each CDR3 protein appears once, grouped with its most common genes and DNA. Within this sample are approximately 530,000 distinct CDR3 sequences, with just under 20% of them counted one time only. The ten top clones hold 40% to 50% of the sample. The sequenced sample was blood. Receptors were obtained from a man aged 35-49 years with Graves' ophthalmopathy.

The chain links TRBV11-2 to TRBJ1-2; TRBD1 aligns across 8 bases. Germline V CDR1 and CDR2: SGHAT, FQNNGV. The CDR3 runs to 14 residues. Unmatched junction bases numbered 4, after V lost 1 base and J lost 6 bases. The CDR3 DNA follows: TGTGCCAGCAGCTTAGTTCTGGGACAGGATGGCTACACCTTC. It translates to CASSLVLGQDGYTF.

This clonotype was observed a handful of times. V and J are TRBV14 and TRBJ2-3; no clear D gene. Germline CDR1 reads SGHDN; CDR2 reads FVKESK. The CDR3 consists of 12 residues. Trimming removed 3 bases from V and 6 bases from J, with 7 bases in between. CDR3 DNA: TGTGCCAGCAGCCACGGGTTGGATACGCAGTATTTT. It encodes CASSHGLDTQYF.

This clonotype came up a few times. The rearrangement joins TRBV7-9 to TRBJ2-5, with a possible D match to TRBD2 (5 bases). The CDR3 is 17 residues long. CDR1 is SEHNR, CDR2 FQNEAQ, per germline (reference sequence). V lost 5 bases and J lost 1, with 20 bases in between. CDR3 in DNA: TGTGCCAGCAGCCCAAGAGTAACGGGGATTCCCCAAGAGACCCAGTACTTC. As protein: CASSPRVTGIPQETQYF. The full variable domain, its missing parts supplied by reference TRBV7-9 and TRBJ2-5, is DTGVSQNPRHKITKRGQNVTFRCDPISEHNRLYWYRQTLGQGPEFLTYFQNEAQLEKSRLLSDRFSAERPKGSFSTLEIQRTEQGDSAMYLCASSPRVTGIPQETQYFGPGTRLLVL.

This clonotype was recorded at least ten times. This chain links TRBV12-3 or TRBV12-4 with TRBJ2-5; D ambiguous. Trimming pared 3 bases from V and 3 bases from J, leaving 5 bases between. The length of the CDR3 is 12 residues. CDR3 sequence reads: CASSFPEETQYF. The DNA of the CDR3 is TGTGCCAGCAGTTTCCCCGAAGAGACCCAGTACTTC.

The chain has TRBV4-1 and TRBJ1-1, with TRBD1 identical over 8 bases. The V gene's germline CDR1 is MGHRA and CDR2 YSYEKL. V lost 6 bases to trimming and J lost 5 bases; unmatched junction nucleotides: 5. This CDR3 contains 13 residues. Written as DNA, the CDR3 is TGCGCCAGCAGGACAGGGGAGGGGACTGAAGCTTTCTTT. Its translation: CASRTGEGTEAFF.

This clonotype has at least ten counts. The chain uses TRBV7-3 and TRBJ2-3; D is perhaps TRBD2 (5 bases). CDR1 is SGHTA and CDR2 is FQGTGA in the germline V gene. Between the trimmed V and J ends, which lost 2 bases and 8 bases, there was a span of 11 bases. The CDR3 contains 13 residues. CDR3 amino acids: CASSLDEGGTQYF. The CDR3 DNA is TGTGCCAGCAGCTTAGATGAGGGCGGTACGCAGTATTTT.

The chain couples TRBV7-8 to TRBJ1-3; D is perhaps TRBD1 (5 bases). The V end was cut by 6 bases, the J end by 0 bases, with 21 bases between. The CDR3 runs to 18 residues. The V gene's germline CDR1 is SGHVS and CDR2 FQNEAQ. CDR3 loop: CASSKRQRPLGSGNTIYF. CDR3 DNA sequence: TGTGCCAGCAGTAAACGACAGCGGCCGCTGGGCTCTGGAAACACCATATATTTT.

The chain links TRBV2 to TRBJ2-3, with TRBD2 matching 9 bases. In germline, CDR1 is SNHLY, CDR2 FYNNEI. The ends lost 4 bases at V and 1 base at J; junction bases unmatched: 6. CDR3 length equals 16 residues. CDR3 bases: TGTGCCAGCAGTGGAGGGGCGGGGGGGGGCACAGATACGCAGTATTTT. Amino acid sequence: CASSGGAGGGTDTQYF.

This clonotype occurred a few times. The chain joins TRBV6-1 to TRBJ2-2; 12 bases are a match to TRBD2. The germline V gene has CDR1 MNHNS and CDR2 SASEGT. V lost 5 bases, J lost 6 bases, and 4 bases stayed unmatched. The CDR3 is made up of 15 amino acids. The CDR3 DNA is TGTGCCAGCAGTTCCCTAGCGGGGGGGCCCGGGGAGCTGTTTTTT. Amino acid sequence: CASSSLAGGPGELFF.

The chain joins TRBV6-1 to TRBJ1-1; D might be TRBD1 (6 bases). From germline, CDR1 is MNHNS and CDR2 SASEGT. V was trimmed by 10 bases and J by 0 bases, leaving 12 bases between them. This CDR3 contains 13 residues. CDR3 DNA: TGTGCCATCTGTGACAGGATGAACACTGAAGCTTTCTTT. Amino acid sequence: CAICDRMNTEAFF.

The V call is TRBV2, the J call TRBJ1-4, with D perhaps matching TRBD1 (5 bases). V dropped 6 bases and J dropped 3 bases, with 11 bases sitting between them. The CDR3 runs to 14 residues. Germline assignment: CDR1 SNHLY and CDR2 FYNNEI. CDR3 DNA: TGTGCCAGCAGAAGAAGACAGTCTAATGAAAAACTGTTTTTT. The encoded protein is CASRRRQSNEKLFF.

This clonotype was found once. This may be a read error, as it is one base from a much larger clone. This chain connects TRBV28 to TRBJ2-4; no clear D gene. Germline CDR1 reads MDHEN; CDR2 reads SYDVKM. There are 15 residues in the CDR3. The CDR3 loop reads CVSSPRRLAKNIQYF. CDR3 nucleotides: TGTGTCAGCAGTCCCCGGCGGTTAGCCAAAAACATTCAGTACTTC.

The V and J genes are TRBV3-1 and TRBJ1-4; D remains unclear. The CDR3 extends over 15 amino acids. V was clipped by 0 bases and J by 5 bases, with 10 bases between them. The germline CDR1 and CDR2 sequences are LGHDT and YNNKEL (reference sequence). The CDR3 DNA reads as TGTGCCAGCAGCCAAGAGGGGTACCCGAATGAAAAACTGTTTTTT. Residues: CASSQEGYPNEKLFF.

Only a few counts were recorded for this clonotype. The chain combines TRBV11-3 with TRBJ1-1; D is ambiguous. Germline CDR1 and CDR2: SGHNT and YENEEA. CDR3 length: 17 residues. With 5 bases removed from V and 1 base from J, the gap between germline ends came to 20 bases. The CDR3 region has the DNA TGTGCCAGCAGCGAAGCGTCGGTGGTAACAGAGAACACTGAAGCTTTCTTT. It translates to CASSEASVVTENTEAFF. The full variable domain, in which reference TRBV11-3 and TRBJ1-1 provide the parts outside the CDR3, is EAGVVQSPRYKIIEKKQPVAFWCNPISGHNTLYWYLQNLGQGPELLIRYENEEAVDDSQLPKDRFSAERLKGVDSTLKIQPAELGDSAVYLCASSEASVVTENTEAFFGQGTRLTVV.

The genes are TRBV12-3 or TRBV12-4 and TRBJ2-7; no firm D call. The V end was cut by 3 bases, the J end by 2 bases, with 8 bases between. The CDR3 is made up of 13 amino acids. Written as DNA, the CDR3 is TGTGCCAGCAGTTTTAGTACCCCCTACGAGCAGTACTTC. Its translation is CASSFSTPYEQYF.

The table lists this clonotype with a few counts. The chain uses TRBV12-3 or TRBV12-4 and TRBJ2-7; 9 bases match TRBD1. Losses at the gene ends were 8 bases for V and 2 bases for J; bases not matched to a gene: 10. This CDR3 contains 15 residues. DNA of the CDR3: TGTGCCAGCCAAGGTCCGGGACAGGGACCCTACGAGCAGTACTTC. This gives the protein CASQGPGQGPYEQYF.

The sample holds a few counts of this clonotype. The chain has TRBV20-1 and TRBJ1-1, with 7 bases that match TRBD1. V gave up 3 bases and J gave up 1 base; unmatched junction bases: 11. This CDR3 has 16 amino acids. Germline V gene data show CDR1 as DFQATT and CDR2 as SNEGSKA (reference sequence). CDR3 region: CSARNRGWMGNTEAFF. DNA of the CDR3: TGCAGTGCTAGGAACAGGGGATGGATGGGGAACACTGAAGCTTTCTTT.

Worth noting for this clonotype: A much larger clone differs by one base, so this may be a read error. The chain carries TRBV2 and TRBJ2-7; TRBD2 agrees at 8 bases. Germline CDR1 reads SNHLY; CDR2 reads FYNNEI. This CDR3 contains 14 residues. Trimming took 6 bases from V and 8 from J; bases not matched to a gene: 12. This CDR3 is CASRPGLEFGKQYF. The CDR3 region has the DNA TGTGCCAGCAGACCGGGACTAGAGTTTGGCAAGCAGTACTTC.

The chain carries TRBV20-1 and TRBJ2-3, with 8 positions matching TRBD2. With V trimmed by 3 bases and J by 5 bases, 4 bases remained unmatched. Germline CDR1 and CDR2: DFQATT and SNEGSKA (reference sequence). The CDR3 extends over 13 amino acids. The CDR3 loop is CSASSGGIDTQYF. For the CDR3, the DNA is TGCAGTGCTAGCAGCGGGGGAATAGATACGCAGTATTTT.

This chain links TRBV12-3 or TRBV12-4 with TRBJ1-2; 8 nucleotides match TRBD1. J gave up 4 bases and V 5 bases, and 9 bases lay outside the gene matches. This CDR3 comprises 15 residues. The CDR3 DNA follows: TGTGCCAGCAGTCGTGAGGACAGGGCCGGCTATGGCTACACCTTC. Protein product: CASSREDRAGYGYTF.

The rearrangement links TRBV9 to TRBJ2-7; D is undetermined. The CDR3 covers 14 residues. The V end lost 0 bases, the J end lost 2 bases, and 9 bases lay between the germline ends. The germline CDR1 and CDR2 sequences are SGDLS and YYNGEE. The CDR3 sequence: CASSVGSQPYEQYF. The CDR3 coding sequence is TGTGCCAGCAGCGTAGGTAGTCAACCCTACGAGCAGTACTTC.

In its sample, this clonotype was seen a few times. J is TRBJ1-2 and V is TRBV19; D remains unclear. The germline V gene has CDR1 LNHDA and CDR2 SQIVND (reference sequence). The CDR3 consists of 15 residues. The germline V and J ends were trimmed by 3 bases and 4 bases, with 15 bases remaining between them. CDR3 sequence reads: CASSILRGSIYGYTF. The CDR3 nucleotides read TGTGCCAGTAGTATCCTCCGGGGTTCGATCTATGGCTACACCTTC.

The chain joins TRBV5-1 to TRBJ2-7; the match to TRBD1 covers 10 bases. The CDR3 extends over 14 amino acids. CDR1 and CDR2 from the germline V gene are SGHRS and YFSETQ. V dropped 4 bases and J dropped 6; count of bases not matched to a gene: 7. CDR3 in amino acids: CASSPGTGEGEQYF. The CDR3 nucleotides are TGCGCCAGCAGCCCCGGGACAGGGGAAGGCGAGCAGTACTTC.

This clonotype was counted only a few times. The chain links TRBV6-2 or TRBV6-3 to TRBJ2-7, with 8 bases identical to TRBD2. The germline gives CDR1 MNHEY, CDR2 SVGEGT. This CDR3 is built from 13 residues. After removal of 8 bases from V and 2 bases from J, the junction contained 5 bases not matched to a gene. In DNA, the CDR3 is TGTGCCAGCCGACTAGCGAGCACCTACGAGCAGTACTTC. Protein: CASRLASTYEQYF.

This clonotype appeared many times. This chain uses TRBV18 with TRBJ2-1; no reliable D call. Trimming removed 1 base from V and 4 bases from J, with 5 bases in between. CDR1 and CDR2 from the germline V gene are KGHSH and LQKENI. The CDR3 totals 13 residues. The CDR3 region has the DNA TGTGCCAGCTCACCACTGGCGTACAATGAGCAGTTCTTC. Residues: CASSPLAYNEQFF.